This TCR beta chain was documented in a study of response to subunit inactivated influenza vaccine. Germline CDR1 reads LNHDA; CDR2 reads SQIVND (reference sequence). The CDR3 extends over 12 amino acids. Details on this clonotype: What it recognizes is unknown. The junction differs from germline at one of its ends, possibly a read error.

TCRdb analysed the RT-PCR reads with MiXCR anew, one entry per CDR3 protein. The table shows 200,000 to 300,000 distinct CDR3 sequences, with more than 10% occurring only once. Study conclusions and caveats: Authors proposed each seasonal influenza vaccination draws in few new T cells.

This receptor was taken from a man aged 50 to 59 who received an inactivated influenza vaccine. This chain uses TRBV19 with TRBJ1-1; TRBD1 aligns across 7 bases. Sequencing was performed on non-naive T cells sorted from PBMCs, taken less than 15 days before vaccination. CDR3 nucleotides: TGTGCCAGTAGAGGACAGGTTACTGAAGCCTTCTTT. Its protein product is CASRGQVTEAFF.